The T cell receptor (beta chain) described here comes from a study of blood T cell repertoires in COVID-19. Study-level information: COVID-19 samples, acute and convalescent, were from the United States, Italy and Spain. The analysed material was cDNA or gDNA that came from T cells, B-cell-depleted T cells, or PBMCs.

The germline gives CDR1 KGHDR, CDR2 SFDVKD. Trimming removed 2 bases from V and 5 bases from J; junction bases left unmatched: 9. The CDR3 runs 18 residues. This clone appeared a few times. Original methodology: Amplified reference gene primers provided the basis for estimating nucleated cell counts. Measured with immunoSEQ multiplex PCR; TCRdb has only the in-frame clones, and not every one. V and J calls and clone size are those listed in that table; D and trimming were worked out from the DNA. The data show more than 35,000 clones, 88% seen once. The sample comprised peripheral blood. This TCR was sampled from a man in his sixties or seventies with acute or convalescent COVID-19. The chain recombines TRBV24-1 with TRBJ2-3, with 13 positions matching TRBD2. This CDR3 is CATSDYRLAGGRKDTQYF. CDR3 DNA: TGTGCCACCAGTGATTACCGACTAGCGGGAGGAAGGAAAGATACGCAGTATTTT.